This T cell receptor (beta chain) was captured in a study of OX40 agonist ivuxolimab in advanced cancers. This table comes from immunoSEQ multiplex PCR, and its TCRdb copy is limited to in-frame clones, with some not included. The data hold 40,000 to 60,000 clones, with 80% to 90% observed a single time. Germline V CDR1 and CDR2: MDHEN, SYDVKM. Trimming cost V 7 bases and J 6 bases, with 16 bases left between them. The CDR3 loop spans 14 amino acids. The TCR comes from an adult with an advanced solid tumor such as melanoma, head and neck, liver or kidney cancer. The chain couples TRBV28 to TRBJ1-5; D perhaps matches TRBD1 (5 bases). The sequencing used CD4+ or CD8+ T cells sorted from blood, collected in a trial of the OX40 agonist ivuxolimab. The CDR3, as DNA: TGTGCCAGCACCCCTCCCAGGGAAGGTCAGCCCCAGCATTTT. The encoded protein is CASTPPREGQPQHF.